This TCR beta chain was sequenced in a study of Graves' ophthalmopathy and Graves' hyperthyroidism. Diagnosis was based on clinical symptoms, serum thyroxine, TRAb, thyroid ultrasound and orbital computed tomography. Fresh peripheral blood, about 10 ml, was the PBMC source. Scientists amplified the TCR beta CDR3 regions from RNA transcripts. After a first-round RT-PCR with HTBI primers, a second-round multiplex PCR was run. TCRdb re-called the multiplex PCR reads through MiXCR, storing one row per CDR3 protein. The sample shows hundreds of thousands of distinct CDR3 sequences, 35% to 50% of them seen only once. Overall study results and limits: Ophthalmopathy was separated from stable hyperthyroidism by a 13-signature model with 85% to 90% sensitivity and approximately 81% specificity. A majority of expanded thyroid clonotypes exceeding 0.001 frequency were likewise present in blood.

This clonotype was counted many times. What it recognizes is unknown. What was sequenced was peripheral blood. This TCR was sampled from an adult man with Graves' ophthalmopathy.

The CDR3 DNA reads as TGTGCCAGCAGCCCGAGGCAGATGAACACTGAAGCTTTCTTT. Amino acids: CASSPRQMNTEAFF. The rearrangement uses TRBV5-4 and TRBJ1-1; D remains ambiguous. Between the trimmed V and J ends, which lost 4 bases and 0 bases, there was a span of 10 bases. The CDR3 is made up of 14 amino acids. The germline V gene encodes CDR1 SGHNT and CDR2 YYREEE (reference sequence).